The next 18 T cell receptor beta chains were all read from a single sample in a study of post-analysis software for immune sequencing data. The study, taken as a whole, reports: About five TRBV segments appeared more often in patients than in controls, and TRBV5-6, TRBV5-1 and TRBV20-1 were among these.

Included in the TCR beta cDNA libraries were unique molecular identifiers. TCRdb re-called the PCR reads through MiXCR, storing one row per CDR3 protein. The sample includes about 540,000 distinct CDR3 sequences, around 34% seen only once; the top ten take approximately 6%. These receptors have no known antigen. Sequencing was done on a sample of blood. Receptors originate from a girl under 18 with multiple sclerosis.

There are a few counts of this clonotype. J is TRBJ1-1 and V is TRBV4-1; D unclear. The V and J ends lost 1 base and 7 bases respectively, with 10 bases between them. The CDR3 totals 13 residues. CDR1 is MGHRA, CDR2 YSYEKL, per germline. In DNA, the CDR3 is TGCGCCAGCAGCCAAGCTTTCATGGATGAAGCTTTCTTT. Protein sequence: CASSQAFMDEAFF.

The chain carries TRBV3-1 and TRBJ1-2; D unresolved. Germline loops: CDR1 LGHDT, CDR2 YNNKEL (reference sequence). Trimming took off 3 bases at V and 4 bases at J, with 12 bases between the two ends. The CDR3 spans 14 residues. The CDR3 DNA sequence: TGTGCCAGCAGCCAGTATGCAGCGAGCTATGGCTACACCTTC. It encodes CASSQYAASYGYTF.

The chain carries TRBV5-1 and TRBJ2-2; D not resolved. Trimming took off 7 bases at V and 2 bases at J, with 6 bases between the two ends. The CDR3 runs to 12 residues. Germline lookup yields CDR1 SGHRS and CDR2 YFSETQ. The CDR3 DNA is TGCGCCAGCGTCCAAAACACCGGGGAGCTGTTTTTT. Encoded protein: CASVQNTGELFF.

A few counts support this clonotype. This chain connects TRBV18 to TRBJ2-7; a weak D match, TRBD2 (5 bases). There are 12 residues in the CDR3. The V and J ends lost 4 bases and 4 bases respectively, with 8 bases between them. Germline V gene data show CDR1 as KGHSH and CDR2 as LQKENI. The CDR3 spells CASSQGEYEQYF. In nucleotides, the CDR3 is TGTGCCAGCTCACAGGGAGAATACGAGCAGTACTTC.

The V call is TRBV15, the J call TRBJ2-1; 10 bases align to TRBD2. Germline CDR1 and CDR2: LNHNV and YYDKDF (reference sequence). The CDR3 runs to 15 residues. V lost 1 base, J lost 4 bases, and 1 base stayed unmatched. In DNA, the CDR3 is TGTGCCACCAGCAGAGGAGCGGGGGGGTACAATGAGCAGTTCTTC. Encoded protein: CATSRGAGGYNEQFF.

A few counts support this clonotype. This CDR3 is CSAQKRGPSGETQYF. The DNA of the CDR3 is TGCAGTGCTCAGAAGCGGGGGCCTTCCGGGGAGACCCAGTACTTC. The gene calls are TRBV20-1 and TRBJ2-5; 8 positions match TRBD2. Trimming cost V 5 bases and J 5 bases; bases outside gene matches: 13. Germline-derived CDR1 and CDR2 are DFQATT and SNEGSKA (reference sequence). CDR3 length: 15 amino acids.

This chain joins TRBV7-6 and TRBJ2-7; 9 positions agree with TRBD2. Germline V gene sequence: CDR1 SGHVS, CDR2 FNYEAQ. The length of the CDR3 is 17 residues. V lost 2 bases, J lost 0 bases, and 8 bases stayed unmatched. The DNA for the CDR3 is TGTGCCAGCAGCTTACCAGCGGGGGGTCTTAGCTCCTACGAGCAGTACTTC. Translation: CASSLPAGGLSSYEQYF.

This chain connects TRBV5-5 to TRBJ1-5, with unresolved D. CDR3 length: 16 residues. Trimming left V 4 bases short and J 4 bases short, with 18 bases between. Germline CDR1 and CDR2: SGHKS and YYEKEE (reference sequence). The CDR3 coding sequence is TGTGCCAGCAGCGCGTTACGGGCCCTTGGGAATCAGCCCCAGCATTTT. Protein product: CASSALRALGNQPQHF.

The chain links TRBV6-2 or TRBV6-3 to TRBJ2-1; D possibly corresponds to TRBD2 (5 bases). This CDR3 is 12 amino acids long. Germline V lookup: CDR1 MNHEY, CDR2 SVGEGT. Trimming cost V 0 bases and J 13 bases, with 10 bases left between them. For the CDR3, the DNA is TGTGCCAGCAGTTACTCGGGAGAGACCCAGTTCTTC. It translates to CASSYSGETQFF.

This rearrangement joins TRBV7-9 to TRBJ2-5; D possibly matches TRBD1 or TRBD2 (6 bases each). The V end lost 5 bases, the J end lost 2 bases, and 18 bases lay between the germline ends. The CDR3 spans 16 residues. Germline values: CDR1 SEHNR, CDR2 FQNEAQ (reference sequence). CDR3 nucleotide sequence: TGTGCCAGCAGCCCACTAGGGGGGTGGAAACAAGAGACCCAGTACTTC. Amino acids: CASSPLGGWKQETQYF.

The chain couples TRBV2 to TRBJ2-4, with 9 bases that match TRBD1. CDR1 and CDR2 from the germline V gene are SNHLY and FYNNEI. V trimming: 1 base; J trimming: 0 bases; junction bases outside the gene matches: 16. This CDR3 is built from 21 residues. The CDR3 region is CASSEGWTGVPTSIAKNIQYF. CDR3 bases: TGTGCCAGCAGTGAAGGATGGACAGGGGTTCCTACCTCCATAGCCAAAAACATTCAGTACTTC.

The V and J genes are TRBV4-1 and TRBJ2-7; 11 positions agree with TRBD2. Per germline, CDR1 MGHRA and CDR2 YSYEKL. The CDR3 has 19 residues. V was pared by 1 base and J by 4 bases, with 15 bases of the junction left unmatched. The CDR3 loop is CASSQAPTSGATNPYEQYF. The CDR3 DNA reads TGCGCCAGCAGCCAAGCCCCGACTAGCGGGGCCACTAACCCATACGAGCAGTACTTC.

V and J are TRBV7-2 and TRBJ1-2; 7 bases line up with TRBD1. Germline trimming cut 6 bases from V and 6 bases from J; bases unmatched to any gene: 13. This CDR3 region has 15 residues. From germline, CDR1 is SGHTA and CDR2 FQGNSA. This chain's CDR3 is CASRVQGFPQDGYTF. The CDR3 DNA reads as TGTGCCAGCAGGGTACAGGGGTTTCCTCAGGATGGCTACACCTTC.

This sequence joins TRBV4-1 and TRBJ1-1; 8 nucleotides align to TRBD1. CDR1 is MGHRA and CDR2 is YSYEKL in the germline V gene. The CDR3 length is 15 residues. The trim removed 2 bases at V and 5 bases at J, leaving 7 bases unmatched. This chain's CDR3 is CASSQPRTGRTEAFF. CDR3 DNA: TGCGCCAGCAGCCAACCACGGACAGGGAGGACTGAAGCTTTCTTT.

With respect to this clonotype: This CDR3 is missing its conserved last phenylalanine or tryptophan, likely due to a read error. The chain uses TRBV16 and TRBJ2-4; D is perhaps TRBD2 (6 bases). V was pared by 1 base and J by 4 bases, with 11 bases between. In germline, CDR1 is KGHSY, CDR2 FQNENV. The CDR3 is 15 amino acids. The CDR3 nucleotides read TGTGCCAGCAGCCAATTAGGAGGGGTTAAAAACATTCAGTACTCC. Translated: CASSQLGGVKNIQYS.

V gene TRBV3-1 combines with J gene TRBJ2-6; weak D call: TRBD2 (5 bases). The CDR3 sequence is 18 residues long. The V gene's germline CDR1 is LGHDT and CDR2 YNNKEL (reference sequence). The V end was cut by 4 bases, the J end by 0 bases, with 16 bases between. The CDR3 loop reads CASSPRVAGNSGANVLTF. The CDR3 DNA is TGTGCCAGCAGCCCCCGGGTGGCGGGTAACTCTGGGGCCAACGTCCTGACTTTC.

The rearrangement joins TRBV6-5 to TRBJ2-1; 13 nucleotides match TRBD2. Trimming at V came to 0 bases and at J to 0 bases, leaving 2 bases not matched to a gene. The CDR3 consists of 18 residues. Germline-derived CDR1 and CDR2 are MNHEY and SVGAGI. As DNA, the CDR3 is TGTGCCAGCAGTTACTCGAGACTAGCGGGGGGCTCCTACAATGAGCAGTTCTTC. This sequence encodes CASSYSRLAGGSYNEQFF.

There are a few counts of this clonotype. This chain connects TRBV28 to TRBJ2-3; D may be TRBD2 (5 bases). The ends were cut back, 1 base at V and 5 bases at J, with 10 bases in the middle. Germline V gene lookup returns CDR1 MDHEN and CDR2 SYDVKM. The CDR3 loop spans 14 amino acids. CDR3 in amino acids: CASSLSGSGDTQYF. DNA of the CDR3: TGTGCCAGCAGTTTATCGGGGTCCGGAGATACGCAGTATTTT. Full variable domain (rest looked up from reference TRBV28 and TRBJ2-3): DVKVTQSSRYLVKRTGEKVFLECVQDMDHENMFWYRQDPGLGLRLIYFSYDVKMKEKGDIPEGYSVSREKKERFSLILESASTNQTSMYLCASSLSGSGDTQYFGPGTRLTVL.